Presented here are 2 T cell receptor beta chains from one specimen sequenced in a study of cytomegalovirus exposure and HLA in healthy donors. A multiplex PCR was run with 60 Vbeta primers and 13 Jbeta primers. Generated by immunoSEQ multiplex PCR, the TCRdb table keeps only in-frame clones and is missing some. The repertoire includes about 120,000 clones, 75% of them detected once, and just under 3% sits in the top ten. The sequenced sample was PBMCs. All receptors derive from a woman aged 40 to 55 in good health and CMV-seropositive.

This clone has a single count. The V call is TRBV5-4, the J call TRBJ2-1; 9 bases line up with TRBD2. After removal of 6 bases from V and 0 bases from J, the junction contained 4 bases not matched to a gene. Looked up from germline, CDR1 is SGHNT and CDR2 is YYREEE (reference sequence). CDR3 length: 15 amino acids. The chain's CDR3 is CASNSGGYSYNEQFF. CDR3 DNA: TGTGCCAGCAATAGCGGGGGTTACTCCTACAATGAGCAGTTCTTC.

The chain joins TRBV4-3 to TRBJ2-3; possibly TRBD2 for D (5 bases). CDR1 is LGHNA and CDR2 is YSLEER in the germline V gene. The CDR3 spans 13 residues. The V end was cut by 0 bases, the J end by 5 bases, with 6 bases between. The CDR3 DNA follows: TGCGCCAGCAGCCAAGATCGGGAAGATACGCAGTATTTT. It encodes CASSQDREDTQYF.